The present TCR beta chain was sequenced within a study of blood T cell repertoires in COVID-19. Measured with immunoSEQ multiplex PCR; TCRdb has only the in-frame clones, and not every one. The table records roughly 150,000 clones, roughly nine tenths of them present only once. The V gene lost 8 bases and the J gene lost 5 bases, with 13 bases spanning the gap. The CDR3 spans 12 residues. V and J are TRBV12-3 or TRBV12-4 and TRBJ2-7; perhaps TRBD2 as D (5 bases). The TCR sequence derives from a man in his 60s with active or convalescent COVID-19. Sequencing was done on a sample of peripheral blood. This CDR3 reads CASLGRGNEQYF. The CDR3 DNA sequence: TGTGCCAGCCTGGGGAGAGGGAACGAGCAGTACTTC.